The text below deals with one T cell receptor beta chain. Its target is not known. The repertoire was sequenced with immunoSEQ multiplex PCR; TCRdb's copy has only in-frame clones and lacks some. The sample holds approximately 14,000 clones, over 80% seen once. Regarding time point: newly diagnosed, previously untreated cHL patient sample. After thawing, PBMCs were subjected to magnetic negative selection to isolate CD8+ T cells. Researchers used newly diagnosed, untreated classical Hodgkin lymphoma PBMCs for comparison. This sample is part of a study of PD-1 blockade in classical Hodgkin lymphoma. The V end lost 0 bases, the J end lost 0 bases, and 9 bases lay between the germline ends. CDR1 and CDR2 from the germline V gene are MGHRA and YSYEKL. The CDR3 sequence is 16 residues long. Study-level findings and limits: Newly diagnosed patients reportedly had lower baseline TCR diversity than healthy donors. Underlying causes for the observed repertoire differences were not defined, possibly disease activity or prior therapy.

The chain carries TRBV4-1 and TRBJ2-1; tentatively, D is TRBD1 (5 bases). Source material: CD8+ T cells from blood. The clonotype was recovered from a human donor with classical Hodgkin lymphoma. CDR3 residues: CASSQERQSSYNEQFF. In DNA form, the CDR3 reads TGCGCCAGCAGCCAAGAGAGACAGAGCTCCTACAATGAGCAGTTCTTC.